The 16 T cell receptor beta chains in this list originate from one sample, sequenced in a study of T cell responses to AZD1222 COVID-19 vaccine. Produced via immunoSEQ multiplex PCR; TCRdb's table is partial and in-frame only. The sample carries 150,000 to 200,000 clones, approximately 90% recorded once. The material was peripheral blood, obtained 28 days after the second dose of the MenACWY control vaccine. The receptor set was obtained from an adult who received the MenACWY meningococcal vaccine as a control.

The chain combines TRBV30 with TRBJ2-3, with a possible D match to TRBD1 (5 bases). Germline loops: CDR1 GTSNPN, CDR2 SVGIG (reference sequence). This CDR3 contains 14 residues. V was pared by 3 bases and J by 2 bases, with 12 bases between. The CDR3 nucleotides read TGTGCCTGGAGCGATCCAGGGTTCACAGATACGCAGTATTTT. Residues: CAWSDPGFTDTQYF.

The V gene is TRBV11-3, the J gene TRBJ2-1; D is perhaps TRBD2 (6 bases). In germline, CDR1 is SGHNT, CDR2 YENEEA. The CDR3 runs to 13 residues. The V end lost 0 bases, the J end lost 9 bases, and 9 bases lay between the germline ends. In nucleotides, the CDR3 is TGTGCCAGCAGCTTAGAGGTGGGGGGTGAGCAGTTCTTC. It translates to CASSLEVGGEQFF.

This clone appeared a single time. The V call is TRBV25-1, the J call TRBJ2-3; D possibly corresponds to TRBD1 (5 bases). CDR1 MGHDK and CDR2 SYGVNS come from the germline V gene. Trimming shortened V by 2 bases and J by 2 bases, and 14 bases separated the two germline ends. The CDR3 totals 16 residues. The CDR3 protein is CASSEGRAPLTDTQYF. The CDR3 region has the DNA TGTGCCAGCAGTGAAGGCAGGGCCCCACTCACAGATACGCAGTATTTT.

This clone showed up just once. The chain couples TRBV5-1 to TRBJ1-4; D not certain. V lost 5 bases and J 3 bases, leaving 17 bases between the germline ends. The CDR3 length is 16 residues. Germline lookup yields CDR1 SGHRS and CDR2 YFSETQ. CDR3 DNA sequence: TGCGCCAGCAGTTCTTCCTCCCCCGGGGCTAATGAAAAACTGTTTTTT. Protein sequence: CASSSSSPGANEKLFF.

The chain has TRBV4-1 and TRBJ1-2; TRBD1 aligns across 10 bases. Germline V gene lookup returns CDR1 MGHRA and CDR2 YSYEKL. The CDR3 is made up of 19 amino acids. After removal of 4 bases from V and 4 bases from J, the junction contained 18 bases not matched to a gene. The CDR3 region is CASSPLPVRGQGIFYGYTF. The CDR3, as DNA: TGCGCCAGCAGCCCCCTCCCCGTTAGGGGACAGGGGATTTTCTATGGCTACACCTTC.

This rearrangement joins TRBV6-1 to TRBJ2-7; D not resolved. Germline assignment: CDR1 MNHNS and CDR2 SASEGT. The V gene lost 3 bases and the J gene lost 5 bases, with 11 bases spanning the gap. The CDR3 length is 13 residues. The DNA for the CDR3 is TGTGCCAGCAGTGATTGGGGTCTTGACGAGCAGTACTTC. Amino acids: CASSDWGLDEQYF.

The CDR3 DNA sequence: TGTGCCACCAGTGACCCCGGACAGATAAACGAGCAGTACTTC. Protein: CATSDPGQINEQYF. The chain joins TRBV24-1 to TRBJ2-7, with a weak D call TRBD1 (6 bases). Germline V gene lookup returns CDR1 KGHDR and CDR2 SFDVKD. V was trimmed by 4 bases and J by 5 bases, leaving 14 bases between them. This CDR3 has 14 amino acids.

The rearrangement uses TRBV6-5 and TRBJ1-6; 8 positions match TRBD1. This CDR3 is built from 14 residues. In germline, CDR1 is MNHEY, CDR2 SVGAGI. Trimming removed 2 bases from V and 7 bases from J; junction bases left unmatched: 1. The CDR3 bases are TGTGCCAGCAGTTACCAGGGGGCCAATTCACCCCTCCACTTT. Translated, it gives CASSYQGANSPLHF.

The chain has TRBV28 and TRBJ1-1, with D hard to call. The germline V and J ends were trimmed by 3 bases and 2 bases, with 10 bases remaining between them. The CDR3 has 14 residues. Germline V gene data show CDR1 as MDHEN and CDR2 as SYDVKM. As DNA, the CDR3 is TGTGCCAGCAGTTTCTTATCAGCCAACACTGAAGCTTTCTTT. This sequence encodes CASSFLSANTEAFF.

The chain combines TRBV5-1 with TRBJ2-7; D is uncertain. CDR1 and CDR2 from the germline V gene are SGHRS and YFSETQ. This CDR3 spans 13 amino acids. The germline V and J ends were trimmed by 2 bases and 2 bases, with 8 bases remaining between them. CDR3 residues: CASSLDNTYEQYF. CDR3 nucleotide sequence: TGCGCCAGCAGCTTAGACAACACCTACGAGCAGTACTTC.

The gene calls are TRBV30 and TRBJ1-1; D is uncertain. This CDR3 comprises 13 residues. V was trimmed by 3 bases and J by 4 bases, leaving 12 bases between them. CDR1 GTSNPN and CDR2 SVGIG come from the germline V gene (reference sequence). The DNA of the CDR3 is TGTGCCTGGAGGTCGGCAACTGGCACTGAAGCTTTCTTT. It yields the protein CAWRSATGTEAFF.

The chain uses TRBV18 and TRBJ2-3, with TRBD2 identical over 9 bases. This CDR3 has 15 residues. Trimming removed 3 bases from V and 5 bases from J; junction bases left unmatched: 6. CDR1 and CDR2 (germline): KGHSH, LQKENI. CDR3 protein: CASSPSGSQIDTQYF. CDR3 sequence (DNA): TGTGCCAGCTCACCTAGCGGGAGCCAGATAGATACGCAGTATTTT.

CDR3 bases: TGTGCCAGCAGCCTAGGACGACCAGGGCAGTACTTC. It encodes CASSLGRPGQYF. The chain carries TRBV11-2 and TRBJ2-7; D is unclear. The germline CDR1 and CDR2 sequences are SGHAT and FQNNGV. The V gene lost 5 bases and the J gene lost 9 bases, with 14 bases spanning the gap. The CDR3 is 12 residues long.

The chain is built from TRBV28 and TRBJ1-3; no clear D. The CDR3 is 15 residues long. Trimming pared 8 bases from V and 0 bases from J, leaving 14 bases between. Germline CDR1 and CDR2: MDHEN and SYDVKM. Here the CDR3 DNA reads TGTGCCAGCTGGCCCAGGCTTCGCTCTGGAAACACCATATATTTT. It encodes CASWPRLRSGNTIYF.

The rearrangement links TRBV4-2 to TRBJ2-7; 7 positions match TRBD2. The CDR3 sequence is 13 residues long. V was pared by 4 bases and J by 2 bases, with 2 bases of the junction left unmatched. The germline gives CDR1 LGHNA, CDR2 YNFKEQ. The CDR3 DNA follows: TGTGCCAGCAGCCCAGGACTAGCCTACGAGCAGTACTTC. It translates to CASSPGLAYEQYF.

V gene TRBV30 combines with J gene TRBJ1-2, with 7 nucleotides matching TRBD1. J was trimmed by 2 bases and V by 4 bases; bases with no gene match: 1. Looked up from germline, CDR1 is GTSNPN and CDR2 is SVGIG (reference sequence). CDR3 length: 12 amino acids. The CDR3 nucleotides are TGTGCCTGGACAGGGGGAAACTATGGCTACACCTTC. Translation: CAWTGGNYGYTF.